Listed below are T cell receptor beta chains from one sample, sequenced in a study of cytomegalovirus exposure and HLA in healthy donors. Assay: immunoSEQ multiplex PCR; the TCRdb copy retains only in-frame clones and omits some. The repertoire holds approximately 110,000 clones, roughly 15% seen once, with approximately 0.8% in the top ten. The sequencing sample was made of PBMCs. The source of these receptors is a female donor in good health and CMV-seronegative. Both conserved end residues are part of each CDR3. Fields, in order: clone size, V gene, J gene, D gene, CDR3 protein, CDR3 DNA. A D gene is named only where the DNA matches it firmly. Expanded clones get a size class; other rows say once, few or many, or leave the size out.

>few|TRBV11-3|TRBJ1-1|.
CASSLYGDMNTEAFF
TGTGCCAGCAGCTTATATGGGGACATGAACACTGAAGCTTTCTTT
>.|TRBV7-9|TRBJ2-2|TRBD1
CARDDRVGVTGELFF
TGTGCCAGGGACGACAGGGTCGGGGTCACCGGGGAGCTGTTTTTT
>.|TRBV30|TRBJ1-1|.
CAWEGVNTEAFF
TGTGCCTGGGAGGGAGTGAACACTGAAGCTTTCTTT
>few|TRBV19|TRBJ1-6|TRBD1
CASSIDSGTASPLHF
TGTGCCAGTAGTATAGATTCCGGGACAGCTTCACCCCTCCACTTT
>.|TRBV29-1|TRBJ2-5|.
CSVQGKYQETQYF
TGCAGCGTTCAGGGGAAGTACCAAGAGACCCAGTACTTC
>.|TRBV6-5|TRBJ1-1|TRBD1
CASSYGQVHTEAFF
TGTGCCAGCAGTTACGGACAGGTTCACACTGAAGCTTTCTTT
>.|TRBV13|TRBJ2-1|TRBD2
CASSSRTSLTEQFF
TGTGCCAGCAGCTCCAGGACTAGCCTCACTGAGCAGTTCTTC
>few|TRBV27|TRBJ1-1|.
CASSLSAANTEAFF
TGTGCCAGCAGTTTATCGGCGGCGAACACTGAAGCTTTCTTT
>.|TRBV9|TRBJ2-3|.
CASSVDGRVADTQYF
TGTGCCAGCAGCGTAGACGGGAGAGTGGCAGATACGCAGTATTTT
>few|TRBV18|TRBJ1-1|.
CASSLIQGKANTEAFF
TGTGCCAGCTCACTCATCCAGGGGAAGGCGAACACTGAAGCTTTCTTT
>.|TRBV6-5|TRBJ2-7|.
CASSPSTEEQYF
TGTGCCAGCAGCCCATCGACGGAGGAGCAGTACTTC
>.|TRBV28|TRBJ1-1|TRBD1
CASSSGTGGYDTEAFF
TGTGCCAGCAGTTCCGGGACAGGGGGCTATGACACTGAAGCTTTCTTT
>.|TRBV30|TRBJ1-1|TRBD1
CAWEKGAAAIMGTEAFF
TGTGCCTGGGAAAAGGGGGCGGCCGCTATTATGGGCACTGAAGCTTTCTTT
>few|TRBV18|TRBJ2-7|.
CASSPLIGQRAYEQYF
TGTGCCAGCTCACCACTCATCGGACAGAGAGCCTACGAGCAGTACTTC
>few|TRBV29-1|TRBJ1-2|TRBD1
CSVSDRVDYGYTF
TGCAGCGTCTCGGACAGGGTTGACTATGGCTACACCTTC
>.|TRBV5-1|TRBJ1-5|.
CASSAGSNQPQHF
TGCGCCAGCAGTGCGGGGAGCAATCAGCCCCAGCATTTT
>few|TRBV19|TRBJ1-2|TRBD1
CVSSRTGFGSYTF
TGTGTCAGTAGTCGGACAGGGTTTGGTTCCTACACCTTC
>.|TRBV27|TRBJ2-7|TRBD1
CASSGQDSSYEQYF
TGTGCCAGCAGTGGACAGGATAGCTCCTACGAGCAGTACTTC
>.|TRBV7-2|TRBJ1-2|TRBD1
CASSPASGQTNYGYTF
TGTGCCAGCAGCCCTGCCTCGGGACAGACCAACTATGGCTACACCTTC
>few|TRBV4-3|TRBJ2-1|.
CASSQETRGGNEQFF
TGCGCCAGCAGCCAAGAAACGCGGGGAGGCAATGAGCAGTTCTTC
>few|TRBV30|TRBJ2-1|.
CAWGRGTYNEQFF
TGTGCCTGGGGTCGGGGAACCTACAATGAGCAGTTCTTC
>few|TRBV7-7|TRBJ2-3|.
CASSPRLQDTQYF
TGTGCTAGCAGCCCCAGACTCCAAGATACGCAGTATTTT
>.|TRBV5-1|TRBJ1-4|.
CASRRATNEKLFF
TGCGCCAGCAGACGCGCAACTAATGAAAAACTGTTTTTT
>.|TRBV30|TRBJ1-5|.
CACNRELNQPQHF
TGTGCCTGCAATCGGGAACTTAATCAGCCCCAGCATTTT
>.|TRBV9|TRBJ2-7|TRBD2
CASSVFAGGPEQYF
TGTGCCAGCAGCGTCTTTGCGGGAGGGCCCGAGCAGTACTTC
>few|TRBV5-4|TRBJ2-7|TRBD1
CASSSGQGPEEQYF
TGTGCCAGCAGCTCGGGACAGGGGCCTGAAGAGCAGTACTTC
>few|TRBV4-3|TRBJ2-1|TRBD2
CASSQTGGGINEQFF
TGCGCCAGCAGCCAGACGGGGGGGGGAATCAATGAGCAGTTCTTC
>few|TRBV27|TRBJ2-1|TRBD2
CASSLIAGGEFEQFF
TGTGCCAGCAGTTTAATCGCGGGAGGCGAATTTGAGCAGTTCTTC
>.|TRBV29-1|TRBJ2-3|.
CSVELQGSADTQYF
TGCAGCGTTGAATTACAGGGATCCGCTGATACGCAGTATTTT
>.|TRBV7-2|TRBJ1-1|TRBD1
CASSLAGTGLAFF
TGTGCCAGCAGCTTGGCCGGGACAGGGTTAGCTTTCTTT
>few|TRBV28|TRBJ2-5|TRBD1
CASSILGQGKKTQYF
TGTGCCAGCAGCATACTGGGACAGGGGAAGAAGACCCAGTACTTC
>.|TRBV25-1|TRBJ2-1|.
CASSELSSGSYNEQFF
TGTGCCAGCAGTGAACTGTCAAGCGGTTCCTACAATGAGCAGTTCTTC
>.|TRBV27|TRBJ1-5|.
CASSFLGNSNQPQHF
TGTGCCAGCAGTTTCTTGGGCAATAGCAATCAGCCCCAGCATTTT
>.|TRBV6-5|TRBJ2-1|.
CASSYVGASDEQFF
TGTGCCAGCAGTTACGTGGGGGCGTCGGATGAGCAGTTCTTC
>few|TRBV6-5|TRBJ2-1|.
CASSYRVAAHNEQFF
TGTGCCAGCAGTTACCGGGTAGCGGCCCACAATGAGCAGTTCTTC
>few|TRBV5-1|TRBJ2-7|TRBD2
CASSLTTSGSNEQYF
TGCGCCAGCAGCTTGACGACTAGCGGGAGTAACGAGCAGTACTTC
>few|TRBV5-1|TRBJ2-1|.
CASSLDGVTYNEQFF
TGCGCCAGCAGCTTGGACGGGGTAACATACAATGAGCAGTTCTTC
>.|TRBV25-1|TRBJ2-2|.
CASQTGGELFF
TGTGCCAGCCAAACAGGCGGGGAGCTGTTTTTT
>few|TRBV29-1|TRBJ1-2|.
CSVEESYGYTF
TGCAGCGTTGAGGAGTCCTATGGCTACACCTTC
>.|TRBV18|TRBJ2-1|TRBD1
CASSPPGTGADNEQFF
TGTGCCAGCTCACCACCGGGGACAGGGGCGGACAATGAGCAGTTCTTC
>.|TRBV5-6|TRBJ2-3|.
CASSLGELVDTQYF
TGTGCCAGCAGCTTGGGGGAACTAGTTGATACGCAGTATTTT
>few|TRBV5-4|TRBJ1-1|.
CASSLALTGMNTEAFF
TGTGCCAGCAGCTTGGCCCTAACAGGGATGAACACTGAAGCTTTCTTT
>few|TRBV30|TRBJ2-5|TRBD1
CAWSGLRRQGRETQYF
TGTGCCTGGAGTGGCTTAAGAAGACAGGGAAGAGAGACCCAGTACTTC
>few|TRBV7-2|TRBJ2-2|TRBD2
CASRRIAGGTTGELFF
TGTGCCAGCAGACGCATAGCGGGAGGGACGACCGGGGAGCTGTTTTTT
>.|TRBV27|TRBJ2-1|.
CASSPSGTPSSYNEQFF
TGTGCCAGCAGTCCGTCCGGGACTCCTAGCTCCTACAATGAGCAGTTCTTC
>few|TRBV7-8|TRBJ2-5|TRBD2
CASSTRLASQETQYF
TGTGCCAGCAGCACCCGACTAGCGAGCCAAGAGACCCAGTACTTC
>few|TRBV6-5|TRBJ2-5|TRBD2
CASSYSGLAETGTQYF
TGTGCCAGCAGTTACTCCGGACTAGCGGAGACGGGGACCCAGTACTTC
>.|TRBV5-4|TRBJ1-5|.
CASSLGGDQPQHF
TGTGCCAGCAGCTTGGGTGGAGATCAGCCCCAGCATTTT
>few|TRBV4-3|TRBJ2-1|.
CASSQVVGFNNEQFF
TGCGCCAGCAGCCAAGTCGTCGGGTTTAACAATGAGCAGTTCTTC
>.|TRBV9|TRBJ1-1|.
CASSVDVGSEAFF
TGTGCCAGCAGCGTAGACGTTGGCTCGGAAGCTTTCTTT
>few|TRBV25-1|TRBJ1-1|.
CASIRRGEEKAFF
TGTGCCAGCATCCGAAGGGGCGAGGAGAAAGCTTTCTTT
>few|TRBV2|TRBJ2-5|TRBD1
CASSEEDRGIQETQYF
TGTGCCAGCAGTGAAGAGGACAGGGGAATCCAAGAGACCCAGTACTTC
>.|TRBV19|TRBJ1-5|.
CASSTRYSPDGNQPQHF
TGTGCCAGTAGTACCCGATACAGTCCGGATGGCAATCAGCCCCAGCATTTT
>.|TRBV30|TRBJ1-6|.
CAWTPAGPSPLHF
TGTGCCTGGACCCCCGCAGGGCCCTCACCCCTCCACTTT
>.|TRBV9|TRBJ2-4|.
CASSVVARSNIQYF
TGTGCCAGCAGCGTAGTAGCGCGGTCAAACATTCAGTACTTC
>few|TRBV7-9|TRBJ1-1|.
CASSLVSGNTEAFF
TGTGCCAGCAGCTTAGTCTCAGGGAACACTGAAGCTTTCTTT
>few|TRBV4-1|TRBJ1-2|.
CASSQDPGYGYTF
TGCGCCAGCAGCCAAGATCCCGGGTATGGCTACACCTTC